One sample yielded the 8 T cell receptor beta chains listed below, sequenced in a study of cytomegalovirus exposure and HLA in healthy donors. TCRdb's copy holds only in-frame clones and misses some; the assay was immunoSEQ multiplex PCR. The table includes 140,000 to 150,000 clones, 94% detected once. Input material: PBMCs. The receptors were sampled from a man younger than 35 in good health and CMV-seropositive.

The DNA for the CDR3 is TGTGCCAGCTCACCCGGGTTAGCGGGTGAGCAGTACTTC. The encoded protein is CASSPGLAGEQYF. The chain combines TRBV18 with TRBJ2-7; 7 positions agree with TRBD2. There are 13 residues in the CDR3. Germline CDR1 and CDR2: KGHSH and LQKENI. The junction had 6 bases not matched to a gene; V was cut back by 3 bases and J by 7 bases.

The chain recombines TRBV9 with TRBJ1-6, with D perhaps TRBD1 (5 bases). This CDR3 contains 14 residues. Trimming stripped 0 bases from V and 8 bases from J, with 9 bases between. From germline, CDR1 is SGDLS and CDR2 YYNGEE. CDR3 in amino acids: CASSVDPGHSPLHF. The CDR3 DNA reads TGTGCCAGCAGCGTAGATCCAGGGCATTCACCCCTCCACTTT.

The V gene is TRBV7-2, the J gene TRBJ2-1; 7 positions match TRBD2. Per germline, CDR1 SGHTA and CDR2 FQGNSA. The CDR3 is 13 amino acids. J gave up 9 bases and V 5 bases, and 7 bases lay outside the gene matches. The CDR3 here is CASSATPGGEQFF. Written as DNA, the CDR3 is TGTGCCAGCAGCGCCACTCCGGGGGGTGAGCAGTTCTTC. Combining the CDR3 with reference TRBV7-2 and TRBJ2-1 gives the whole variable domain GAGVSQSPSNKVTEKGKDVELRCDPISGHTALYWYRQSLGQGLEFLIYFQGNSAPDKSGLPSDRFSAERTGGSVSTLTIQRTQQEDSAVYLCASSATPGGEQFFGPGTRLTVL.

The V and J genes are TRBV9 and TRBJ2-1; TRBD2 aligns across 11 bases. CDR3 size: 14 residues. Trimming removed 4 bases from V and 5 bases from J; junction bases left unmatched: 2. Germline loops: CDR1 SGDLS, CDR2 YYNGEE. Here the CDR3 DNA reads TGTGCCAGCAGCCATAGCGGGAGGGACAATGAGCAGTTCTTC. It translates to CASSHSGRDNEQFF.

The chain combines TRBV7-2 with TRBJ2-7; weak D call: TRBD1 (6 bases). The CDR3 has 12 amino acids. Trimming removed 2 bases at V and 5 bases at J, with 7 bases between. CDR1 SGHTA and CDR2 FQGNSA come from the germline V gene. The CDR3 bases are TGTGCCAGCAGCTTATGGGGGCACGAGCAGTACTTC. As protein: CASSLWGHEQYF.

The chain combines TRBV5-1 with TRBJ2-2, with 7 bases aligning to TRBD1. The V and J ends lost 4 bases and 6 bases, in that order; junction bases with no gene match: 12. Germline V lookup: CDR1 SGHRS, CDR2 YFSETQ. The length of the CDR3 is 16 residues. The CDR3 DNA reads TGCGCCAGCAGCCCTACAGGGGACGTCAATTCCGGGGAGCTGTTTTTT. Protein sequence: CASSPTGDVNSGELFF. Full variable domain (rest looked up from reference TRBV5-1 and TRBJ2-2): KAGVTQTPRYLIKTRGQQVTLSCSPISGHRSVSWYQQTPGQGLQFLFEYFSETQRNKGNFPGRFSGRQFSNSRSEMNVSTLELGDSALYLCASSPTGDVNSGELFFGEGSRLTVL.

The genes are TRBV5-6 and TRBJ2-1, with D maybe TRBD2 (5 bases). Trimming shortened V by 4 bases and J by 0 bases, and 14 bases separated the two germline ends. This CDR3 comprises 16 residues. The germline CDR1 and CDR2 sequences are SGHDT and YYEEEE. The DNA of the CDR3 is TGTGCCAGCAGCACCCTCACTAGTTCCTCCTACAATGAGCAGTTCTTC. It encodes CASSTLTSSSYNEQFF. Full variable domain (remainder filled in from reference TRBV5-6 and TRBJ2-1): DAGVTQSPTHLIKTRGQQVTLRCSPKSGHDTVSWYQQALGQGPQFIFQYYEEEERQRGNFPDRFSGHQFPNYSSELNVNALLLGDSALYLCASSTLTSSSYNEQFFGPGTRLTVL.

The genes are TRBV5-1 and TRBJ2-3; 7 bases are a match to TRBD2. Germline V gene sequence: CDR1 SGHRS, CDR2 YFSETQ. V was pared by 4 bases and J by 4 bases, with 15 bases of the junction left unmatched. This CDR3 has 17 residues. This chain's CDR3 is CASSRGVMGKGADTQYF. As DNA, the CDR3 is TGCGCCAGCAGCCGGGGGGTCATGGGGAAGGGTGCAGATACGCAGTATTTT.